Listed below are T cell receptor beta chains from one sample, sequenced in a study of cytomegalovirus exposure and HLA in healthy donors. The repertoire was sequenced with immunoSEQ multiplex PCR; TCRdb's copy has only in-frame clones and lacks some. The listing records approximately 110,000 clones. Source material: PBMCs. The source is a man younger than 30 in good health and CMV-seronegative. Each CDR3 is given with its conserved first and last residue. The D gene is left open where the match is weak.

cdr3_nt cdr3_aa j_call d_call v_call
TGTGCCAGCAGCCGACCCGGACAGGGCGACGGGGCGCCCCAGCATTTT CASSRPGQGDGAPQHF TRBJ1-5 TRBD1 TRBV11-2
TGTGCCAGCAGCTTGGCCGTCCCCCTTTACGAGCAGTACTTC CASSLAVPLYEQYF TRBJ2-7 . TRBV5-6
TGTGCCAGCAGTTTTCGACAGGGACGAGAGACCCAGTACTTC CASSFRQGRETQYF TRBJ2-5 TRBD1 TRBV28
TGTGCCAGCAGCTTGGGTATGAACACTGAAGCTTTCTTT CASSLGMNTEAFF TRBJ1-1 . TRBV5-8
TGCGCCAGCAGCTTCGGACTAGCGGGAGGCAATGAGCAGTTCTTC CASSFGLAGGNEQFF TRBJ2-1 TRBD2 TRBV5-1
TGTGCCAGCACCTCCGACGGAGGATCTGGAAACACCATATATTTT CASTSDGGSGNTIYF TRBJ1-3 . TRBV28
TGTGCCAGCAGTTCCGGGACTATCGACGGGGAGCTGTTTTTT CASSSGTIDGELFF TRBJ2-2 TRBD2 TRBV28
TGCGCCAGCAGCCAAGCTGGCACAATAGGAAACACCATATATTTT CASSQAGTIGNTIYF TRBJ1-3 . TRBV4-1
TGCAGCGTAAGGACAGGAACCTACGAGCAGTACTTC CSVRTGTYEQYF TRBJ2-7 TRBD1 TRBV29-1
TGCGCCAGCAGCTTGGCCCAGGGGGTGGTTCGCACTGAAGCTTTCTTT CASSLAQGVVRTEAFF TRBJ1-1 TRBD1 TRBV5-1
TGTGCCAGCAGTGAGGGCGGGAGGCGGACTAATCAGCCCCAGCATTTT CASSEGGRRTNQPQHF TRBJ1-5 . TRBV2
TGTGCCAGCACCCGAACCCGTACGCTACAAGAGACCCAGTACTTC CASTRTRTLQETQYF TRBJ2-5 . TRBV6-5
TGTGCCAGCAGAATTGGGGGGGCTGGAGGAAAACTGTTTTTT CASRIGGAGGKLFF TRBJ1-4 . TRBV27
TGTGCCAGCAGCATACGAGGGGGGGGCCTCTACGAGCAGTACTTC CASSIRGGGLYEQYF TRBJ2-7 . TRBV5-4
TGTGCCAGCAGCCGACCCCTCGGGACAGCGAACACTGAAGCTTTCTTT CASSRPLGTANTEAFF TRBJ1-1 TRBD1 TRBV7-9